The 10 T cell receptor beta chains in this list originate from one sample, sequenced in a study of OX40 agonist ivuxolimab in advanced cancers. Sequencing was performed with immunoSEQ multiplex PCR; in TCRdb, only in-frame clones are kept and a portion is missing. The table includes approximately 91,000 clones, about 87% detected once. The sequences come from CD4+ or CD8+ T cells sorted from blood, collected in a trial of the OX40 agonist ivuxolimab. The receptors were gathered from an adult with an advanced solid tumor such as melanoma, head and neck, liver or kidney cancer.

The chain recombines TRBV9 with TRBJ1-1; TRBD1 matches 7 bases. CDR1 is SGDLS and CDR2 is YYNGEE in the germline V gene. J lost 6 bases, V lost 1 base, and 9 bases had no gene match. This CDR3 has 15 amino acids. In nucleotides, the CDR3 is TGTGCCAGCAGCGTAACACAGGGGCGAGGCGCTGAAGCTTTCTTT. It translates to CASSVTQGRGAEAFF.

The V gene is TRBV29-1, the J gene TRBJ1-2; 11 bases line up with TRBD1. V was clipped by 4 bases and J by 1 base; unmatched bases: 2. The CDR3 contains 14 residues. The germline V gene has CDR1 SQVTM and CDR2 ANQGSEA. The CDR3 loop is CSVGGQGVNYGYTF. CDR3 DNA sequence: TGCAGCGTTGGGGGACAGGGGGTTAACTATGGCTACACCTTC. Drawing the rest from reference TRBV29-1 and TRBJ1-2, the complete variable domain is SAVISQKPSRDICQRGTSLTIQCQVDSQVTMMFWYRQQPGQSLTLIATANQGSEATYESGFVIDKFPISRPNLTFSTLTVSNMSPEDSSIYLCSVGGQGVNYGYTFGSGTRLTVV.

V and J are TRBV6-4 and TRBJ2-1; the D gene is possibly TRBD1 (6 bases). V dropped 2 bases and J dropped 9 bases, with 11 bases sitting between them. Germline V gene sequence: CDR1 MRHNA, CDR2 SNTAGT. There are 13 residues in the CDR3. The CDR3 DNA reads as TGTGCCAGCAGTGACCAGGGGATCGGTGAGCAGTTCTTC. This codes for CASSDQGIGEQFF.

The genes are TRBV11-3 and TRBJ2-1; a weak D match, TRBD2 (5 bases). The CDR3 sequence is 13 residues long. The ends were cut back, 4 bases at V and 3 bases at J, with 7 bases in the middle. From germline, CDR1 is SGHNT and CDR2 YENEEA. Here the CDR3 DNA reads TGTGCCAGCAGCTACGAGGGCTACAATGAGCAGTTCTTC. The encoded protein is CASSYEGYNEQFF.

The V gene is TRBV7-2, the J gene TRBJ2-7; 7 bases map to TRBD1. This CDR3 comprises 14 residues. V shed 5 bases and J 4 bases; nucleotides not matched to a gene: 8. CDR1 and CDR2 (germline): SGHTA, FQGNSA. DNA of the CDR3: TGTGCCAGCAGCAAGCCGGGACAGCAATACGAGCAGTACGTC. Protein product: CASSKPGQQYEQYV.

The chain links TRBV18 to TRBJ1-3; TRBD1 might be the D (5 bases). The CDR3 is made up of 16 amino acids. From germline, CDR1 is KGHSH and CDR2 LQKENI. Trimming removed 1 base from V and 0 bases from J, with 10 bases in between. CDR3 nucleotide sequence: TGTGCCAGCTCACCACAGGGACCTAGCTCTGGAAACACCATATATTTT. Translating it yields CASSPQGPSSGNTIYF.

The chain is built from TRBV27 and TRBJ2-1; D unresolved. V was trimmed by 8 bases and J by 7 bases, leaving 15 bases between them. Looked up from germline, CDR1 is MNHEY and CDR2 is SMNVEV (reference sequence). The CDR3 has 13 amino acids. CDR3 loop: CASRIKSDNEQFF. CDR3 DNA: TGTGCCAGCCGGATTAAATCAGATAATGAGCAGTTCTTC.

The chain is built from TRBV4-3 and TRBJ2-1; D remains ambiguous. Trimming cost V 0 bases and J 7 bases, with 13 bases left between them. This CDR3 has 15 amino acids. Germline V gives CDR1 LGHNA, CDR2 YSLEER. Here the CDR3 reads CASSQDPLLGNEQFF. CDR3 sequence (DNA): TGCGCCAGCAGCCAAGACCCTCTCTTGGGGAATGAGCAGTTCTTC.

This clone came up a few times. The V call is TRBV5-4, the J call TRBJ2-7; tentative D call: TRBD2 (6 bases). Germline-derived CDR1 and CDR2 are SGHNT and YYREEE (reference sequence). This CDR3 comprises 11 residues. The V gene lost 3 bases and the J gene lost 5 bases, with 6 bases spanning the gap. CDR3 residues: CASSWGDEQYF. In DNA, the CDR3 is TGTGCCAGCAGCTGGGGGGACGAGCAGTACTTC.

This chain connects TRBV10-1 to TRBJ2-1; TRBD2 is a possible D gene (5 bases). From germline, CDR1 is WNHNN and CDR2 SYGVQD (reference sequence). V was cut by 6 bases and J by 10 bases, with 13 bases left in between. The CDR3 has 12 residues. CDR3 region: CASRGSGQEQFF. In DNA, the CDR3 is TGCGCCAGCAGGGGGAGTGGGCAGGAGCAGTTCTTC.